The 31 T cell receptor beta chains in this list originate from one sample, sequenced in a study of T-cell memory formation after mild COVID-19. MiXCR was run by TCRdb on the 5' RACE reads, yielding one entry per CDR3 protein. This sample has 65,000 to 95,000 distinct CDR3 sequences, with roughly 13% found just once. The source material was PBMCs or a T cell subset sorted from them (not recorded which). The origin of the receptors is a young man who had mild COVID-19 (a few samples of this study predate the infection). Cell type and time point are not known.

The chain recombines TRBV5-5 with TRBJ2-3; the D is unclear. The CDR3 has 16 residues. With 1 base removed from V and 2 bases from J, the gap between germline ends came to 14 bases. Germline CDR1 reads SGHKS; CDR2 reads YYEKEE (reference sequence). CDR3 sequence: CASSLYSQGLTDTQYF. CDR3 coding DNA: TGTGCCAGCAGCTTGTACAGCCAAGGGCTCACAGATACGCAGTATTTT.

The chain couples TRBV6-6 to TRBJ2-3; 10 positions match TRBD2. Trimming cost V 0 bases and J 4 bases; bases outside gene matches: 4. The CDR3 contains 16 residues. Germline V gene sequence: CDR1 MNHNY, CDR2 SVGAGI (reference sequence). CDR3 in DNA: TGTGCCAGCAGTTACTCCGGACTAGCGGCGTCAGATACGCAGTATTTT. Protein: CASSYSGLAASDTQYF.

Many counts were recorded for this clonotype. J is TRBJ2-7 and V is TRBV7-9; 8 bases align to TRBD1. Germline V gene lookup returns CDR1 SEHNR and CDR2 FQNEAQ (reference sequence). This CDR3 has 16 residues. With V trimmed by 1 base and J by 7 bases, 12 bases remained unmatched. The CDR3 is CASSLVDRGLLEEQYF. The CDR3 nucleotides are TGTGCCAGCAGCTTAGTTGACAGGGGCCTTTTGGAGGAGCAGTACTTC.

In its sample, this clonotype was seen a few times. This chain connects TRBV28 to TRBJ2-7; unclear D gene. Trimming removed 2 bases from V and 0 bases from J, with 8 bases in between. The CDR3 consists of 14 residues. Germline CDR1 and CDR2: MDHEN and SYDVKM. Written as DNA, the CDR3 is TGTGCCAGCAGTTTAACTCTATTCTCCTACGAGCAGTACGTC. This codes for CASSLTLFSYEQYV.

The chain has TRBV4-3 and TRBJ1-1; 10 nucleotides align to TRBD1. V was pared by 4 bases and J by 8 bases, with 10 bases of the junction left unmatched. The CDR3 loop spans 15 amino acids. Germline CDR1 is LGHNA and CDR2 is YSLEER. The DNA for the CDR3 is TGCGCCAGCAGCCGACCCAGGACAGGGGGAATCGAAGCTTTCTTT. This translates into CASSRPRTGGIEAFF.

This clonotype was seen more than once but under ten times. The chain couples TRBV4-2 to TRBJ1-4; no reliable D call. Germline V gene sequence: CDR1 LGHNA, CDR2 YNFKEQ. This CDR3 spans 15 amino acids. The ends were cut back, 4 bases at V and 3 bases at J, with 12 bases in the middle. CDR3 nucleotides: TGTGCCAGCAGCCCCGAAAGGGAGGCTAATGAAAAACTGTTTTTT. Translated, it gives CASSPEREANEKLFF.

In its sample, this clonotype was seen many times. This sequence joins TRBV20-1 and TRBJ1-4; TRBD1 matches at 8 bases. This CDR3 has 15 amino acids. The V segment lost 5 bases and the J segment 0 bases; nucleotides outside the gene matches: 5. The germline gives CDR1 DFQATT, CDR2 SNEGSKA (reference sequence). The CDR3 is CSAAKTGATNEKLFF. CDR3 DNA sequence: TGCAGTGCTGCGAAGACAGGGGCAACTAATGAAAAACTGTTTTTT.

V usage is TRBV5-6 and J usage is TRBJ2-7, with D hard to call. The CDR3 loop spans 12 amino acids. Deletions cut 4 bases from V and 3 bases from J, with 8 bases between. Germline V gene data show CDR1 as SGHDT and CDR2 as YYEEEE. This CDR3 is CASSHNNYEQYV. DNA of the CDR3: TGTGCCAGCAGCCACAATAACTACGAGCAGTACGTC.

This clonotype was counted at least ten times. This sequence joins TRBV7-2 and TRBJ2-1; D ambiguous. CDR3 length equals 12 residues. The V and J ends lost 1 base and 5 bases respectively, with 3 bases between them. Per the germline V gene, CDR1 is SGHTA and CDR2 is FQGNSA. The CDR3 protein is CASSLVDNEQFF. For the CDR3, the DNA is TGTGCCAGCAGCTTAGTCGACAATGAGCAGTTCTTC.

As for this clonotype: No DNA is shown, since the ends of the CDR3 on it are uncertain; the CDR3 is the one TCRdb lists. The V gene is TRBV9, the J gene TRBJ1-2; TRBD1 is the table's D call, not checked against the DNA. The CDR3 has 15 residues if both end residues are counted. Looked up from germline, CDR1 is SGDLS and CDR2 is YYNGEE. Here the CDR3 reads CASSVAAGTGGLPTF.

This clonotype was counted many times. CDR3 sequence: CASSSDGDTQYF. For the CDR3, the DNA is TGTGCCAGCAGCTCAGACGGAGATACGCAGTATTTT. This rearrangement joins TRBV6-5 to TRBJ2-3; D is undetermined. V lost 6 bases, J lost 5 bases, and 9 bases lay in between. Germline lookup yields CDR1 MNHEY and CDR2 SVGAGI. The CDR3 is 12 residues long.

The V and J genes are TRBV10-2 and TRBJ2-1; 7 nucleotides agree with TRBD2. Germline trimming cut 7 bases from V and 6 bases from J; bases unmatched to any gene: 12. Germline-derived CDR1 and CDR2 are WSHSY and SAAADI. The CDR3 has 15 amino acids. The CDR3 DNA is TGCGCCAGCACAGGCCAGCGGGGTGTTCCCAATGAGCAGTTCTTC. As protein: CASTGQRGVPNEQFF.

This clonotype was recorded a few times. The gene calls are TRBV2 and TRBJ2-2; 8 positions match TRBD1. V lost 0 bases, J lost 3 bases, and 6 bases stayed unmatched. The CDR3 covers 17 residues. CDR1 and CDR2 (germline): SNHLY, FYNNEI. Here the CDR3 DNA reads TGTGCCAGCAGTGAAGCGTTTGGGACAGGACACACCGGGGAGCTGTTTTTT. Protein sequence: CASSEAFGTGHTGELFF.

The chain combines TRBV18 with TRBJ1-1; TRBD1 matches 10 bases. The length of the CDR3 is 19 residues. Germline CDR1 and CDR2: KGHSH and LQKENI. Trimming removed 4 bases from V and 7 bases from J; junction bases left unmatched: 21. As DNA, the CDR3 is TGTGCCAGCTCACGCCCGGGACAGGGGAAAGGATTCTTCGGCGGTGAAGCTTTCTTT. Its protein product is CASSRPGQGKGFFGGEAFF.

The chain links TRBV27 to TRBJ2-7, with D perhaps TRBD2 (7 bases). The CDR3 is 13 amino acids. Trimming removed 3 bases at V and 7 bases at J, with 13 bases between. The germline V gene encodes CDR1 MNHEY and CDR2 SMNVEV (reference sequence). The CDR3 here is CASSFGGGREQYF. The DNA for the CDR3 is TGTGCCAGCAGTTTTGGGGGGGGCAGGGAGCAGTACTTC.

The table lists this clonotype with a few counts. V gene TRBV5-1 combines with J gene TRBJ2-5; 7 bases are shared with TRBD1. The V and J ends lost 0 bases and 7 bases, in that order; junction bases with no gene match: 6. The CDR3 spans 14 residues. Germline lookup yields CDR1 SGHRS and CDR2 YFSETQ. The CDR3 loop reads CASSLEQGLATQYF. The CDR3 coding sequence is TGCGCCAGCAGCTTGGAACAGGGGCTCGCGACCCAGTACTTC.

In its sample, this clonotype was seen a few times. The chain recombines TRBV7-6 with TRBJ1-2, with 7 bases fitting TRBD1. The CDR3 extends over 13 amino acids. V lost 5 bases, J lost 9 bases, and 9 bases stayed unmatched. From germline, CDR1 is SGHVS and CDR2 FNYEAQ. The CDR3 is CASSLGGGGRYTF. The CDR3 coding sequence is TGTGCCAGCAGCCTCGGCGGAGGGGGCCGCTACACCTTC.

This chain connects TRBV5-4 to TRBJ1-5; no reliable D call. The CDR3 consists of 14 residues. Germline loops: CDR1 SGHNT, CDR2 YYREEE (reference sequence). V was clipped by 3 bases and J by 3 bases, with 10 bases between them. The CDR3 bases are TGTGCCAGCAGCTCCGGAGGGTTCAATCAGCCCCAGCATTTT. Its protein is CASSSGGFNQPQHF.

J is TRBJ1-6 and V is TRBV9; 8 bases agree with TRBD1. Germline values: CDR1 SGDLS, CDR2 YYNGEE. Trimming at V came to 3 bases and at J to 7 bases, leaving 9 bases not matched to a gene. The CDR3 is 16 residues long. CDR3 residues: CASSARTGRNNSPLHF. The CDR3 DNA follows: TGTGCCAGCAGCGCAAGGACAGGGAGAAACAATTCACCCCTCCACTTT.

In this sample, this clonotype turned up a few times. The V and J genes are TRBV20-1 and TRBJ2-7; TRBD1 is a possible D gene (5 bases). This CDR3 comprises 15 residues. V was trimmed by 2 bases and J by 2 bases, leaving 16 bases between them. The germline V gene encodes CDR1 DFQATT and CDR2 SNEGSKA (reference sequence). As DNA, the CDR3 is TGCAGTGCTAGATCAAAAAAGGGGAATACCTACGAGCAGTACGTC. The encoded protein is CSARSKKGNTYEQYV.

This clonotype came up many times. This chain links TRBV20-1 with TRBJ1-1; D possibly corresponds to TRBD1 (5 bases). CDR3 size: 15 residues. V was pared by 5 bases and J by 5 bases, with 21 bases between. Looked up from germline, CDR1 is DFQATT and CDR2 is SNEGSKA (reference sequence). The DNA for the CDR3 is TGCAGTGCTCCTAGATTGGGGCGCTGGGATACTGAAGCTTTCTTT. Amino acid sequence: CSAPRLGRWDTEAFF.

This clonotype was picked up a small number of times. V usage is TRBV6-2 or TRBV6-3 and J usage is TRBJ2-7; D remains ambiguous. Germline values: CDR1 MNHEY, CDR2 SVGEGT. The CDR3 sequence is 11 residues long. Trimming pared 7 bases from V and 4 bases from J, leaving 8 bases between. The CDR3 region has the DNA TGTGCCAGCACCGCGACTTACGAGCAGTACTTC. Protein sequence: CASTATYEQYF.

This clonotype was observed a few times. The rearrangement joins TRBV28 to TRBJ2-3; D might be TRBD1 or TRBD2, each matching 5 bases. This CDR3 contains 14 residues. Germline V lookup: CDR1 MDHEN, CDR2 SYDVKM. Trimming removed 6 bases at V and 7 bases at J, with 17 bases between. As DNA, the CDR3 is TGTGCCAGCAGCTCAAGGGACCGCGGATATACGCAGTATTTT. Encoded protein: CASSSRDRGYTQYF. Full variable domain (rest looked up from reference TRBV28 and TRBJ2-3): DVKVTQSSRYLVKRTGEKVFLECVQDMDHENMFWYRQDPGLGLRLIYFSYDVKMKEKGDIPEGYSVSREKKERFSLILESASTNQTSMYLCASSSRDRGYTQYFGPGTRLTVL.

The table lists this clonotype with a few counts. The chain employs TRBV28 and TRBJ2-6; D is possibly TRBD2 (6 bases). The germline V and J ends were trimmed by 2 bases and 4 bases, with 15 bases remaining between them. The CDR3 runs to 17 residues. Looked up from germline, CDR1 is MDHEN and CDR2 is SYDVKM. The CDR3 reads CASSLAGLASGANVLTF. CDR3 DNA: TGTGCCAGCAGTTTAGCGGGGTTAGCGTCCGGGGCCAACGTCCTGACTTTC.

This clonotype has more than one count but fewer than ten. This chain joins TRBV11-2 and TRBJ2-5, with 8 bases identical to TRBD2. Per germline, CDR1 SGHAT and CDR2 FQNNGV. The CDR3 contains 16 residues. The V and J ends lost 5 bases and 4 bases, in that order; junction bases with no gene match: 12. CDR3: CASSRHSGGQGETQYF. The CDR3 region has the DNA TGTGCCAGCAGCCGACACAGCGGGGGCCAGGGAGAGACCCAGTACTTC.

This chain connects TRBV20-1 to TRBJ2-3; 15 nucleotides agree with TRBD2. Germline V gene data show CDR1 as DFQATT and CDR2 as SNEGSKA (reference sequence). CDR3 length: 15 amino acids. Trimming took 5 bases from V and 4 from J; bases not matched to a gene: 4. The CDR3, as DNA: TGCAGTGCTGGACTAGCGGGGGGGCCCGCAGATACGCAGTATTTT. This codes for CSAGLAGGPADTQYF.

This clonotype was observed a few times. The V and J genes are TRBV12-3 or TRBV12-4 and TRBJ2-6; weak D call: TRBD1 (6 bases). The CDR3 totals 17 residues. Trimming removed 3 bases at V and 4 bases at J, with 16 bases between. CDR3 residues: CASSFPGRGGGANVLTF. Here the CDR3 DNA reads TGTGCCAGCAGTTTTCCCGGCAGGGGTGGAGGGGCCAACGTCCTGACTTTC.

A few counts support this clonotype. The chain has TRBV29-1 and TRBJ2-1; TRBD1 might be the D (5 bases). CDR1 and CDR2 from the germline V gene are SQVTM and ANQGSEA. This CDR3 comprises 12 residues. The V end lost 5 bases, the J end lost 4 bases, and 9 bases lay between the germline ends. The CDR3 nucleotides are TGCAGCGTTCAATCAGGGTACAATGAGCAGTTCTTC. It codes for CSVQSGYNEQFF.

In this sample, this clonotype turned up many times. The CDR3 sequence: CASSRTDVGELFF. The CDR3 DNA sequence: TGTGCCAGCAGTCGGACCGATGTAGGGGAGCTGTTTTTT. The chain uses TRBV6-5 and TRBJ2-2; D call uncertain. Germline-derived CDR1 and CDR2 are MNHEY and SVGAGI. V lost 5 bases to trimming and J lost 8 bases, with 12 bases between them. The CDR3 runs 13 residues.

The chain is built from TRBV7-9 and TRBJ2-7; 9 nucleotides match TRBD1. After removal of 5 bases from V and 3 bases from J, the junction contained 5 bases not matched to a gene. Per the germline V gene, CDR1 is SEHNR and CDR2 is FQNEAQ (reference sequence). The CDR3 sequence is 14 residues long. The CDR3 reads CASSLGQGDYEQYF. In DNA, the CDR3 is TGTGCCAGCAGCCTGGGACAGGGAGACTACGAGCAGTACTTC.

This clonotype was recorded a few times. V is TRBV7-6 and J is TRBJ1-6; D is unresolved. V was shortened by 2 bases and J by 11 bases, with 10 bases between the two germline ends. This CDR3 comprises 13 residues. Germline V gene sequence: CDR1 SGHVS, CDR2 FNYEAQ. CDR3 in DNA: TGTGCCAGCAGCTTAAACGGAGCAGCACCCCTCCACTTT. Residues: CASSLNGAAPLHF.